This T cell receptor beta chain originates from a study of cytomegalovirus exposure and HLA in healthy donors (dated by TCRdb to the late 2010s). With regard to the full study: In an earlier analysis of approximately 640 of the donors, approximately 300 Gb of sequence data and 90 million to 120 million unique TCR beta sequences from 150 million to 200 million T cells were reported. An early release that covered roughly 600 HLA-typed donors contained about 290 gigabases of sequencing data and tens of millions of unique TCR sequences. Among the approximately 430 genotyped donors, about 83% belonged to the genetic ancestry cluster associated with self-reported Caucasian donors. The aim of the study was to test whether cataloging public T cell receptors could identify signatures of past pathogen exposure. The study used immunosequencing to profile the T cell repertoires of approximately 690 subjects and linked those repertoires to cytomegalovirus serostatus. A separate validation cohort of approximately 120 different subjects was used in addition to the approximately 640-subject first cohort. To predict cytomegalovirus infection status, the study brought together high-throughput TCR immunosequencing, statistical association of individual TCRs with disease status, and machine learning. A later analysis re-examined previously published TCR beta repertoires from roughly 720 donors and added high-resolution HLA genotyping to investigate patterns of TCR occurrence. Rather than drawing on any new phenotypic data, the later analysis identified candidate immune exposures from TCR beta sequences and the way those sequences occurred across donors. To decide whether each TCR beta V gene segment behaved as functional or pseudogenic, an earlier analysis of fewer than 750 of the donors relied on high-throughput TCR beta sequencing. Donor age, sex, ethnicity and CMV serostatus were compiled together with the repertoire data. In a later genetic analysis, genome-wide SNP genotypes for 398 of the 666 donors were used, and that subset was treated as a discovery cohort. Every repertoire in the discovery cohort had been generated on one and the same sequencing platform. HLA typing covered class I and class II loci at four-digit resolution. Typing coverage varied by locus: roughly 629-640 donors for A, B, C, DRB1 and DQB1; around 560 for DQA1; 606 for DPA1; under 490 for DPB1. Four to six DR-DQ haplotypes were handled as single units for association and clustering, since linkage in the cohort was strong. Across approximately 420 genotyped donors of the cohort, an average of roughly 200,000 unique TCR beta nucleotide sequences per donor were sequenced, and around 20% of those sequences were non-productive. Results and caveats for the whole study, not just this receptor: While some public TCRs were present in many individuals, most TCR sequences turned up only very rarely across donors. A cluster of highly shared sequence variants was judged likely to represent a technical artifact of the sequencing pipeline. In a later analysis, the rate of TCR association differed among HLA loci, with DRB1 alleles having the most associated TCRs and HLA-C alleles having the fewest. At a false discovery rate of 0.05, a later analysis linked around 15,000 TCR beta sequences to specific HLA alleles. In a later genetic analysis, a missense DCLRE1C variant was associated with V-gene and J-gene trimming of TCR beta chains, and the association was replicated in an independent cohort. In the study, some 180 TCR beta chains were listed as associated with cytomegalovirus. In a later genetic analysis, fewer N-insertions in productive TCRs were reported among donors in an Asian-associated ancestry cluster than the approximately 710-donor mean. It was suggested by the authors that the approach could potentially be generalized to other disease states and immunological phenotypes. Some 15 rarely observed V segments, including chromosome 9 orphons, were excluded from the earlier analysis of several hundred of the donors because counts were too low. A later analysis found that HLA-associated TCR beta chains were more clonally expanded and had lower generation probabilities than equally common non-associated chains. According to a later analysis, parvovirus B19, influenza, CMV and Epstein-Barr virus appeared linked to several top co-occurrence clusters. Sequencing depth was assumed to be roughly uniform across donors in the presence/absence analyses, though that assumption may not hold. The classifier was reported to diagnose cytomegalovirus status with high specificity and sensitivity in both the original and validation cohorts. Because HLA typing was unavailable for some donors at each locus, only the typed subset was used in association tests. This cohort had only TCR beta chains sequenced, and the lack of alpha or paired-chain data limited which features could be detected. A further reported finding was that TCR beta sequences accurately predicted the HLA-A and HLA-B alleles for most subjects in the first cohort. When HLA alleles, especially DR and DQ, strongly co-occurred, attributing TCR associations to individual alleles was difficult. Some IMGT-functional V segments, including TRBV6-2 and TRBV6-3, could not be distinguished by the 87-base-pair reads and were therefore excluded. A later analysis found that most CMV-associated TCR beta chains appeared HLA-restricted, with HLA associations seemingly driven largely by CMV exposure. The only immune exposure information available for the cohort was CMV serostatus. Linkage disequilibrium might explain the correlated functional status among segregating V segments, but an unknown experimental factor could not be excluded. In an earlier analysis of fewer than 700 of the donors, most TCR beta V segments appeared in productive rearrangements about 87% or about 30% of the time, broadly matching IMGT annotations. In vitro tests confirmed that a few of the cytomegalovirus-associated TCR beta chains recognize cytomegalovirus antigens.

CDR1 is given as MNHEY and CDR2 as SMNVEV, both from the germline V gene (reference sequence). The germline V end is reduced by 5 bases and the J end by 0 bases; junction bases left unmatched: 8. The CDR3 runs 17 residues from the cysteine to the phenylalanine. Just the 51-base CDR3 DNA is kept, in frame starting at base 1. The cohort was made up of roughly 670 healthy bone marrow donors. All cohort members were sampled while nominally healthy, although unrecorded immune exposures were likely present. The donor tested CMV seropositive and was one of the 289 seropositive cohort members. A peripheral blood sample was provided by each donor, and peripheral blood mononuclear cells were used for TCR beta sequencing. The Qiagen DNeasy Blood Extraction Kit was used to extract genomic DNA from the blood cell samples. To prepare the library, the immunoSEQ multiplex PCR assay was applied. The multiplex PCR relied on a mix of 60 forward primers for TCR Vbeta segments and 13 reverse primers for TCR Jbeta segments. A multiplex PCR assay on genomic DNA amplified the CDR3 region of rearranged TCR beta genes. Amplified TCR beta libraries were sequenced as 87-base-pair reads on the Illumina HiSeq System. Per the authors' processing: Across the 670 or so repertoires, a later analysis counted 80 million or so unique TCR beta chains, approximately 12 million of which were shared by at least two donors. Raw reads were error-corrected and collapsed into unique sequences by a nearest-neighbor algorithm in which closely related sequences were merged to remove PCR and sequencing errors. CDR3 sequences were aligned to IMGT reference sequences to assign V, D and J gene segments. For a sequence to be retained, a match of at least six nucleotides to both a V gene segment and a J gene segment was required. Rearrangements were called productive when the CDR3 lacked stop codons and stayed in frame with V and J; all others were non-productive. CDR3 was defined by IMGT convention, running from the second conserved V-encoded cysteine to the conserved J-encoded phenylalanine. The earlier analysis of about 570 of the donors excluded any sequence lacking an unambiguous match to a single V gene segment. An earlier analysis of several hundred of the donors classified V segments as functional when productive rearrangements were above 56.7% and as segregating when the standard deviation between donors was above 5%. A statistical classification framework was developed to diagnose cytomegalovirus status using the catalog of TCR beta chain sequences. In a later analysis, V and J genes were assigned by comparing TCR nucleotide sequences against IMGT/GENE-DB human TR gene sequences. Using the TCRdist pipeline, a later analysis assigned CDR3 sequences along with most-parsimonious VDJ recombination scenarios. In a later analysis, each TCR beta chain was defined by its CDR3 amino acid sequence together with its V-gene family, and reads lacking a unique V-gene family were excluded. In a later analysis, 450 to 600 highly shared, low-generation-probability nucleotide sequences were removed to address suspected cross-contamination and a sequencing artifact. In a later analysis, a clonal expansion index for each public chain was calculated from normalized within-repertoire ranks of inferred template counts. Generation probabilities in a later analysis came from a VDJ recombination model fitted to out-of-frame rearrangements, and those results were checked against IGoR. In a later analysis, TCR-TCR, TCR-HLA and TCR-CMV co-occurrence was scored with hypergeometric tests, and a repertoire-size bias correction was applied to TCR pairs. False discovery rates were estimated in a later analysis by permuting HLA or CMV assignments 20 times. A later analysis grouped co-occurring TCRs with DBSCAN, adding TCRdist sequence similarity when clustering within HLA-allele-positive subsets. Repertoires with fewer than 30,000 or more than 120,000 public chains, plus five repertoires with anomalous nucleotide sharing, were excluded from co-occurrence clustering. What TCRdb holds here is the immuneACCESS table cut down to in-frame rearrangements. Part of the clones is not present; checked against another copy, under half of the missing clones reflect an unresolved V gene, and the others are unexplained. V and J calls and clone size follow that table, whereas D and trimming were derived from the DNA. In all, the sample holds some 150,000 clones, and about 79% of those were seen once. Roughly 5.8% of the sample rests with the top ten.

Regarding this clone: The antigen it binds to is not known. No clone much larger than this one lies a single base away; base qualities are absent.

The source is a man in his forties or fifties in good health and CMV-seropositive. The chain couples TRBV27 to TRBJ2-7, and 12 bases in between align with TRBD2. The source material was PBMCs. The CDR3 protein: CASSGLGTSGFSYEQYF. The DNA sequence follows: TGTGCCAGCAGTGGACTTGGGACTAGCGGGTTCTCCTACGAGCAGTACTTC.